The next 17 T cell receptor beta chains were all read from a single sample in a study of T cells expressing NK-cell markers. TCRdb reprocessed the 5' RACE reads; each CDR3 protein has one entry and no DNA is given. Listed are over 350,000 distinct CDR3 sequences; about 10% falls within the top ten. The sample was blood T cells: a sorted CD56 or NKG2C T cell subset, CD4+ or CD8+ T cells, or bulk PBMC T cells (not recorded which). The receptors were sampled from a woman aged 45-60 years in good health.

The chain joins TRBV20-1 to TRBJ2-3; TCRdb picks TRBD2, but there is no DNA to check that call. CDR3 size: 17 residues. Germline V gives CDR1 DFQATT, CDR2 SNEGSKA (reference sequence). CDR3 residues: CSARGLGTSLVTDTQYF.

This sequence joins TRBV11-1 and TRBJ2-1; checking the TCRdb D call of TRBD2 is not possible without DNA. This CDR3 is built from 17 residues. Per germline, CDR1 SGHAT and CDR2 FQDESV (reference sequence). The CDR3 sequence is CASSLFSGRASRNEQFF.

The chain uses TRBV5-1 and TRBJ2-1. The germline gives CDR1 SGHRS, CDR2 YFSETQ. The CDR3 covers 14 residues. This chain's CDR3 is CASRGVFPYNEQFF.

The CDR3 sequence is CASGSTGTSGYNEQFF. V gene TRBV12-5 combines with J gene TRBJ2-1; absent DNA, TCRdb's TRBD2 call cannot be checked. This CDR3 contains 16 residues. CDR1 and CDR2 from the germline V gene are LGHNT and FRNRAP.

The rearrangement joins TRBV7-6 to TRBJ2-2; TCRdb designates TRBD2, a call that cannot be tested without DNA. Germline V gene sequence: CDR1 SGHVS, CDR2 FNYEAQ. The CDR3 is made up of 15 amino acids. CDR3 protein: CASSPIWGAAGELFF.

The rearrangement joins TRBV7-9 to TRBJ1-3. The CDR3 consists of 14 residues. Germline V gene sequence: CDR1 SEHNR, CDR2 FQNEAQ (reference sequence). CDR3 amino acids: CASSLEATGNTIYF.

The chain couples TRBV4-1 to TRBJ2-5; the D call from TCRdb, TRBD1, cannot be confirmed without DNA. This CDR3 comprises 14 residues. The V gene's germline CDR1 is MGHRA and CDR2 YSYEKL. The CDR3 here is CASSQDGGKETQYF.

This chain uses TRBV20-1 with TRBJ1-4. Germline values: CDR1 DFQATT, CDR2 SNEGSKA (reference sequence). The CDR3 covers 11 residues. CDR3 protein: CSASAFEKLFF.

The chain employs TRBV3-1 and TRBJ2-5; TCRdb proposes TRBD1, but this gene call is untestable without DNA. CDR3 length: 16 residues. CDR1 and CDR2 (germline): LGHDT, YNNKEL (reference sequence). The CDR3 reads CASSQVGGRGKETQYF.

The chain combines TRBV9 with TRBJ2-5; TCRdb designates TRBD2, a call that cannot be tested without DNA. Germline V CDR1 and CDR2: SGDLS, YYNGEE. CDR3 length: 15 residues. The CDR3 is CASSVQAGGQETQYF.

The V gene is TRBV24-1, the J gene TRBJ1-5. Germline V gives CDR1 KGHDR, CDR2 SFDVKD. This CDR3 spans 14 amino acids. The CDR3 here is CATSEEYSNQPQHF.

The chain combines TRBV29-1 with TRBJ2-5; TCRdb's D call, TRBD1, is unchecked because there is no DNA. The germline V gene encodes CDR1 SQVTM and CDR2 ANQGSEA. The CDR3 consists of 13 residues. The CDR3 here is CSVDDWGAETQYF.

The rearrangement joins TRBV5-1 to TRBJ2-2; the TCRdb call, TRBD2, lacks DNA for checking. This CDR3 comprises 17 residues. Germline assignment: CDR1 SGHRS and CDR2 YFSETQ. Here the CDR3 reads CASSLEGLAGHTGELFF.

The chain has TRBV30 and TRBJ2-1; TCRdb proposes TRBD2, but this gene call is untestable without DNA. The CDR3 runs to 15 residues. Germline V gives CDR1 GTSNPN, CDR2 SVGIG (reference sequence). CDR3 residues: CAWSVGDGPYNEQFF.

The chain couples TRBV2 to TRBJ2-2; checking the TCRdb D call of TRBD2 is not possible without DNA. CDR3 length: 17 amino acids. Looked up from germline, CDR1 is SNHLY and CDR2 is FYNNEI. The CDR3 loop is CASSESRLAGNTGELFF.

The rearrangement links TRBV28 to TRBJ2-2; the D call from TCRdb, TRBD1, cannot be confirmed without DNA. The CDR3 is 15 amino acids. Germline lookup yields CDR1 MDHEN and CDR2 SYDVKM. The CDR3 region is CASSLPPVGSGELFF.

This sequence joins TRBV11-2 and TRBJ2-3. The CDR3 is 15 residues long. CDR1 is SGHAT and CDR2 is FQNNGV in the germline V gene. The CDR3 here is CASSPQTRSTDTQYF.